What follows are 25 T cell receptor beta chains derived from one specimen sequenced in a study of shared clonotypes between healthy human individuals. The method was immunoSEQ multiplex PCR; TCRdb's version includes in-frame clones alone and lacks a portion of them. In the table there are some 1.1 million clones, approximately 75% of which are singletons. The sample was memory CD4+ T cells from PBMCs. Described subset: CD45RA-negative fraction. The receptors come from a man younger than 30 in good health. Some clones in this sample may be carry-over from other donors' samples.

This CDR3 reads CASTAQGLTNQPQHF. Written as DNA, the CDR3 is TGTGCCAGCACCGCCCAGGGCCTTACCAATCAGCCCCAGCATTTT. The chain has TRBV2 and TRBJ1-5, with a possible D match to TRBD1 (5 bases). Germline CDR1 is SNHLY and CDR2 is FYNNEI. The CDR3 has 15 residues. The V and J ends lost 7 bases and 3 bases respectively, with 16 bases between them. Full variable domain (remainder filled in from reference TRBV2 and TRBJ1-5): EPEVTQTPSHQVTQMGQEVILRCVPISNHLYFYWYRQILGQKVEFLVSFYNNEISEKSEIFDDQFSVERPDGSNFTLKIRSTKLEDSAMYFCASTAQGLTNQPQHFGDGTRLSIL.

This clone was seen a few times. The V and J genes are TRBV2 and TRBJ2-1; TRBD2 matches at 7 bases. V lost 6 bases, J lost 0 bases, and 5 bases stayed unmatched. The CDR3 contains 15 residues. Germline V CDR1 and CDR2: SNHLY, FYNNEI. The CDR3 DNA is TGTGCCAGCAGGGGGGGGAGGGCCTCCTACAATGAGCAGTTCTTC. This sequence encodes CASRGGRASYNEQFF.

In this sample, this clone turned up a few times. This chain joins TRBV7-3 and TRBJ2-2; D possibly corresponds to TRBD1 (5 bases). The V gene lost 5 bases and the J gene lost 6 bases, with 13 bases spanning the gap. Looked up from germline, CDR1 is SGHTA and CDR2 is FQGTGA. The CDR3 has 14 amino acids. CDR3 residues: CASSRAGNPGELFF. The CDR3, as DNA: TGTGCCAGCAGCCGAGCAGGGAATCCCGGGGAGCTGTTTTTT.

The rearrangement joins TRBV7-3 to TRBJ2-1; D ambiguous. Germline values: CDR1 SGHTA, CDR2 FQGTGA. V lost 4 bases and J lost 7, with 8 bases in between. CDR3 size: 12 residues. CDR3 region: CASSYRLNEQFF. The CDR3 region has the DNA TGTGCCAGCAGCTATCGGCTAAATGAGCAGTTCTTC. The full variable domain, rest sourced from reference TRBV7-3 and TRBJ2-1, is GAGVSQTPSNKVTEKGKYVELRCDPISGHTALYWYRQSLGQGPEFLIYFQGTGAADDSGLPNDRFFAVRPEGSVSTLKIQRTERGDSAVYLCASSYRLNEQFFGPGTRLTVL.

This clone has just a few counts. At the DNA level, this CDR3 is encoded by other sequences in the same sample as well. The chain couples TRBV27 to TRBJ1-1, with 8 nucleotides matching TRBD1. This CDR3 has 15 amino acids. The junction had 4 bases not matched to a gene; V was cut back by 4 bases and J by 0 bases. Germline assignment: CDR1 MNHEY and CDR2 SMNVEV (reference sequence). In nucleotides, the CDR3 is TGTGCCAGCAGTTATCGGACAGGGCTGAACACTGAAGCTTTCTTT. It is translated as CASSYRTGLNTEAFF.

The chain uses TRBV29-1 and TRBJ2-5; 9 bases fit TRBD2. This CDR3 is built from 14 residues. CDR1 is SQVTM, CDR2 ANQGSEA, per germline. J gave up 5 bases and V 0 bases, and 4 bases lay outside the gene matches. The CDR3 DNA sequence: TGCAGCGTTGAAGATCATACTAGCGGGGAGACCCAGTACTTC. The encoded protein is CSVEDHTSGETQYF.

The chain combines TRBV5-1 with TRBJ2-7; 7 bases align to TRBD1. Germline V lookup: CDR1 SGHRS, CDR2 YFSETQ. V gave up 3 bases and J gave up 5 bases; unmatched junction bases: 11. The CDR3 sequence is 15 residues long. This chain's CDR3 is CASSWDPTGTNEQYF. Written as DNA, the CDR3 is TGCGCCAGCAGCTGGGATCCGACAGGGACCAACGAGCAGTACTTC. The whole variable domain, remainder taken from reference TRBV5-1 and TRBJ2-7, is KAGVTQTPRYLIKTRGQQVTLSCSPISGHRSVSWYQQTPGQGLQFLFEYFSETQRNKGNFPGRFSGRQFSNSRSEMNVSTLELGDSALYLCASSWDPTGTNEQYFGPGTRLTVT.

The CDR3 bases are TGCAGCGCTGGTTGGGGGGCTGGTGGGGATACGCAGTATTTT. It yields the protein CSAGWGAGGDTQYF. The V and J genes are TRBV29-1 and TRBJ2-3, with D tentatively TRBD1 or TRBD2 (6 bases each). The CDR3 is 14 amino acids. The ends were cut back, 7 bases at V and 6 bases at J, with 20 bases in the middle. Germline-derived CDR1 and CDR2 are SQVTM and ANQGSEA.

The V gene is TRBV2, the J gene TRBJ2-1, with D maybe TRBD1 (5 bases). V was clipped by 7 bases and J by 6 bases, with 19 bases between them. Germline assignment: CDR1 SNHLY and CDR2 FYNNEI. The CDR3 is made up of 15 amino acids. CDR3 DNA: TGTGCCAGCAAGTTTGTGTCAGGGCTGGTCAATGAGCAGTTCTTC. Its protein product is CASKFVSGLVNEQFF.

The chain carries TRBV12-5 and TRBJ2-5, with D tentatively TRBD1 (5 bases). The CDR3 has 13 residues. V was shortened by 6 bases and J by 3 bases, with 11 bases between the two germline ends. CDR1 and CDR2 from the germline V gene are LGHNT and FRNRAP. CDR3 amino acids: CASGTFREETQYF. In DNA form, the CDR3 reads TGTGCTAGTGGAACCTTCAGGGAAGAGACCCAGTACTTC.

The chain combines TRBV4-3 with TRBJ1-3, with TRBD1 matching 7 bases. Germline CDR1 reads LGHNA; CDR2 reads YSLEER. V trimming: 4 bases; J trimming: 2 bases; junction bases outside the gene matches: 8. CDR3 length: 16 amino acids. The CDR3: CASSPGGGGPGNTIYF. The CDR3 DNA sequence: TGCGCCAGCAGCCCTGGGGGAGGGGGCCCTGGAAACACCATATATTTT.

The rearrangement uses TRBV5-6 and TRBJ2-5; D remains unclear. Trimming left V 7 bases short and J 5 bases short, with 15 bases between. The CDR3 consists of 13 residues. The germline CDR1 and CDR2 sequences are SGHDT and YYEEEE. The CDR3: CASAPGRWETQYF. CDR3 bases: TGTGCCAGCGCCCCGGGTCGGTGGGAGACCCAGTACTTC.

This clone has more than one count but fewer than ten. This chain connects TRBV30 to TRBJ1-5; the D is unclear. Deletions cut 2 bases from V and 6 bases from J, with 14 bases between. There are 14 residues in the CDR3. Germline V gene lookup returns CDR1 GTSNPN and CDR2 SVGIG (reference sequence). The CDR3 protein is CAWSRATEGQPQHF. The CDR3 region has the DNA TGTGCCTGGAGTCGGGCCACGGAGGGTCAGCCCCAGCATTTT.

As regards this clone: One end of the junction fails to match germline, which may point to a read error. The V call is TRBV10-3, the J call TRBJ2-7; 10 nucleotides align to TRBD1. Germline V gene sequence: CDR1 ENHRY, CDR2 SYGVKD. This CDR3 is 13 amino acids long. The CDR3, as DNA: TGTGCCATCCAAGGGACAGGGGTCGGCGAGCAGTGCTTC. Translated: CAIQGTGVGEQCF.

Comment on this clone: At the DNA level, this CDR3 is encoded by other sequences in the same sample as well. This sequence joins TRBV5-1 and TRBJ2-7; D gene ambiguous. The V gene lost 0 bases and the J gene lost 0 bases, with 7 bases spanning the gap. Germline assignment: CDR1 SGHRS and CDR2 YFSETQ. CDR3 size: 14 residues. CDR3: CASSLGGNSYEQYF. CDR3 nucleotide sequence: TGCGCCAGCAGCTTGGGAGGAAACTCCTACGAGCAGTACTTC.

The CDR3 protein is CASSLEGGNTEAFF. The CDR3 DNA reads as TGTGCCAGCAGTTTAGAGGGGGGGAACACTGAAGCTTTCTTT. The chain is built from TRBV28 and TRBJ1-1, with D perhaps matching TRBD1 (6 bases). V was trimmed by 2 bases and J by 1 base, leaving 8 bases between them. The germline CDR1 and CDR2 sequences are MDHEN and SYDVKM. The CDR3 runs 14 residues.

CDR3 sequence (DNA): TGTGCCACCAGCAGAGGGGAACGACTAGCGGGACTAGATACGCAGTATTTT. Encoded protein: CATSRGERLAGLDTQYF. The chain carries TRBV15 and TRBJ2-3, with TRBD2 identical over 11 bases. V lost 1 base, J lost 5 bases, and 8 bases stayed unmatched. Per the germline V gene, CDR1 is LNHNV and CDR2 is YYDKDF (reference sequence). This CDR3 contains 17 residues.

The chain couples TRBV20-1 to TRBJ2-5, with D hard to call. The V end lost 6 bases, the J end lost 5 bases, and 10 bases lay between the germline ends. Germline assignment: CDR1 DFQATT and CDR2 SNEGSKA (reference sequence). CDR3 length equals 11 residues. This CDR3 is CSARLLETQYF. The CDR3 coding sequence is TGCAGTGCGAGGTTGTTGGAGACCCAGTACTTC.

V usage is TRBV5-1 and J usage is TRBJ2-7; TRBD1 aligns across 7 bases. The CDR3 contains 14 residues. The germline V gene encodes CDR1 SGHRS and CDR2 YFSETQ. V trimming: 2 bases; J trimming: 0 bases; junction bases outside the gene matches: 2. The CDR3 DNA is TGCGCCAGCAGCTTTACAGGGGACTCCTACGAGCAGTACTTC. Encoded protein: CASSFTGDSYEQYF.

The genes are TRBV6-6 and TRBJ1-2; possibly TRBD1 for D (5 bases). Germline lookup yields CDR1 MNHNY and CDR2 SVGAGI (reference sequence). Trimming stripped 2 bases from V and 8 bases from J, with 9 bases between. The length of the CDR3 is 12 residues. CDR3 region: CASSYGGEGYTF. The CDR3 region has the DNA TGTGCCAGCAGTTACGGGGGGGAGGGCTACACCTTC.

The V call is TRBV7-9, the J call TRBJ1-1; tentatively, D is TRBD1 (6 bases). The CDR3 extends over 17 amino acids. Trimming took 0 bases from V and 5 from J, leaving 19 bases between them. Germline loops: CDR1 SEHNR, CDR2 FQNEAQ (reference sequence). In DNA form, the CDR3 reads TGTGCCAGCAGCTTAGCTCGGTTGAGCGGGACATTAACTGAAGCTTTCTTT. It yields the protein CASSLARLSGTLTEAFF. Full variable domain (remainder filled in from reference TRBV7-9 and TRBJ1-1): DTGVSQNPRHKITKRGQNVTFRCDPISEHNRLYWYRQTLGQGPEFLTYFQNEAQLEKSRLLSDRFSAERPKGSFSTLEIQRTEQGDSAMYLCASSLARLSGTLTEAFFGQGTRLTVV.

The count of this clone is one. The chain has TRBV6-6 and TRBJ1-2; 8 positions agree with TRBD1. V gave up 2 bases and J gave up 6 bases; unmatched junction bases: 5. Germline CDR1 is MNHNY and CDR2 is SVGAGI (reference sequence). The CDR3 spans 14 residues. This CDR3 is CASSYLQGADGYTF. The CDR3 nucleotides read TGTGCCAGCAGTTACCTGCAGGGGGCGGATGGCTACACCTTC.

The V gene is TRBV27, the J gene TRBJ2-3, with D possibly TRBD2 on 5 matching bases. Germline V lookup: CDR1 MNHEY, CDR2 SMNVEV (reference sequence). The CDR3 consists of 17 residues. V lost 3 bases to trimming and J lost 3 bases, with 19 bases between them. CDR3 DNA sequence: TGTGCCAGCAGTTTGGCTAAGCTAGCCTACAAGACAGATACGCAGTATTTT. It encodes CASSLAKLAYKTDTQYF.

V is TRBV27 and J is TRBJ1-1; maybe TRBD1 (5 bases). The germline gives CDR1 MNHEY, CDR2 SMNVEV (reference sequence). CDR3 length equals 14 residues. V lost 6 bases to trimming and J lost 0 bases, with 11 bases between them. The CDR3 region has the DNA TGTGCCAGCAGGCAATACAGGATGAACACTGAAGCTTTCTTT. Translation: CASRQYRMNTEAFF.

The CDR3 spells CASSEARTGGDRETQYF. CDR3 nucleotides: TGTGCCAGCAGTGAAGCGAGGACAGGGGGCGACCGGGAGACCCAGTACTTC. This chain uses TRBV2 with TRBJ2-5; TRBD1 matches 11 bases. V trimming: 0 bases; J trimming: 5 bases; junction bases outside the gene matches: 8. Germline CDR1 and CDR2: SNHLY and FYNNEI. This CDR3 contains 17 residues.